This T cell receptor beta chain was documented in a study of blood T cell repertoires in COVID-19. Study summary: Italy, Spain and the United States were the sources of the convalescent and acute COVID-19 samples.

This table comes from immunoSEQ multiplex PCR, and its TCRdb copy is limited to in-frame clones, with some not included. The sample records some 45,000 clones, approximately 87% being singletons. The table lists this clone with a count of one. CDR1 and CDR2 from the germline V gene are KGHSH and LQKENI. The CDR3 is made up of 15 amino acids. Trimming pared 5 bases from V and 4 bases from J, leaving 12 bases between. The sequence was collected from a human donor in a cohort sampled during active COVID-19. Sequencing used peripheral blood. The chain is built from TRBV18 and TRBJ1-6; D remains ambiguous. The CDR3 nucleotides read TGTGCCAGCTCATCTCAACAGCTATATAATTCACCCCTCCACTTT. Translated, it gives CASSSQQLYNSPLHF.